A selection of T cell receptor beta chains follows, all from one sample in a study of shared clonotypes between healthy human individuals. The method was immunoSEQ multiplex PCR; TCRdb's version includes in-frame clones alone and lacks a portion of them. The sample holds a few hundred thousand clones, over 60% seen once. Source material: PBMCs. All receptors come from a woman aged 40 to 55 in good health. Some clones in this sample may be carry-over from other donors' samples. CDR3s include the opening cysteine and the closing phenylalanine or tryptophan. The D gene is left open where the match is weak. Clone size is given for some rows only: seen once, a few or many times, or a class if the clone is expanded.

clone_size	d_call	v_call	j_call	cdr3_aa	cdr3_nt
NA	NA	TRBV7-9	TRBJ2-7	CASSLDRSYEQYF	TGTGCCAGCAGCTTAGACAGATCCTACGAGCAGTACTTC
once	NA	TRBV6-1	TRBJ2-1	CASSHNEQFF	TGTGCCAGCAGCCACAATGAGCAGTTCTTC
NA	NA	TRBV9	TRBJ1-2	CASSPRTASNYGYTF	TGTGCCAGCAGCCCCAGGACAGCCTCGAACTATGGCTACACCTTC
NA	NA	TRBV14	TRBJ1-2	CASSQGRGYGYTF	TGTGCCAGCAGCCAGGGCAGGGGCTATGGCTACACCTTC
NA	TRBD2	TRBV4-3	TRBJ2-7	CASSQPGGASGRADEQYF	TGCGCCAGCAGCCAACCGGGGGGGGCTAGCGGGAGGGCGGACGAGCAGTACTTC
NA	NA	TRBV9	TRBJ2-7	CASSVGWGAYEQYF	TGTGCCAGCAGCGTAGGGTGGGGAGCCTACGAGCAGTACTTC
many	NA	TRBV18	TRBJ2-2	CASSPHAGLTGELFF	TGTGCCAGCTCACCACACGCAGGGTTGACCGGGGAGCTGTTTTTT
few	NA	TRBV15	TRBJ2-3	CATRYGPSTDTQYF	TGTGCCACCAGATACGGACCAAGCACAGATACGCAGTATTTT
NA	NA	TRBV7-2	TRBJ1-1	CASRPGPGPTEAFF	TGTGCCAGCAGACCGGGCCCGGGACCTACTGAAGCTTTCTTT
NA	NA	TRBV18	TRBJ1-5	CASSTSGGSQPQHF	TGTGCCAGCTCAACCAGTGGGGGGAGTCAGCCCCAGCATTTT
NA	NA	TRBV18	TRBJ1-2	CASSPSNYGYTF	TGTGCCAGCTCACCAAGTAACTATGGCTACACCTTC
NA	NA	TRBV28	TRBJ1-4	CASSLAGLEATNEKLFF	TGTGCCAGCAGTTTAGCGGGACTCGAAGCAACTAATGAAAAACTGTTTTTT
NA	NA	TRBV27	TRBJ2-1	CASSFSWSSYNEQFF	TGTGCCAGCAGTTTTAGCTGGAGCTCCTACAATGAGCAGTTCTTC
NA	TRBD2	TRBV28	TRBJ2-7	CASSLILAGVVYEQYF	TGTGCCAGCAGTTTGATTCTAGCGGGAGTTGTTTACGAGCAGTACTTC
NA	TRBD2	TRBV28	TRBJ2-1	CASSFQGLAGTRGYNEQFF	TGTGCCAGCAGTTTCCAGGGACTAGCGGGAACAAGGGGCTACAATGAGCAGTTCTTC
NA	NA	TRBV2	TRBJ2-2	CASSPDTNTGELFF	TGTGCCAGCAGTCCCGACACAAACACCGGGGAGCTGTTTTTT
few	NA	TRBV5-6	TRBJ1-1	CASTSRGRNTEAFF	TGTGCCAGCACCAGCCGGGGGCGGAACACTGAAGCTTTCTTT
once	NA	TRBV28	TRBJ2-7	CASSFGRSWGSYEQYF	TGTGCCAGCAGTTTTGGCCGCTCTTGGGGCTCCTACGAGCAGTACTTC
once	TRBD1	TRBV30	TRBJ2-3	CAWSVQGGTDTQYF	TGTGCCTGGAGTGTACAGGGGGGCACAGATACGCAGTATTTT
NA	NA	TRBV11-3	TRBJ2-1	CASSPRRSGGNEQFF	TGTGCCAGCAGTCCTAGAAGGAGCGGTGGCAATGAGCAGTTCTTC
NA	NA	TRBV7-3	TRBJ1-1	CASSWTPNTEAFF	TGTGCCAGCAGCTGGACACCGAACACTGAAGCTTTCTTT
NA	NA	TRBV2	TRBJ2-3	CASREWVVTDTQYF	TGTGCCAGCAGGGAGTGGGTGGTCACAGATACGCAGTATTTT
NA	NA	TRBV5-4	TRBJ2-5	CASSLRQGTGETQYF	TGTGCCAGCAGCTTGAGGCAGGGGACCGGAGAGACCCAGTACTTC
many	NA	TRBV7-8	TRBJ2-7	CASSLARYEQYF	TGTGCCAGCAGCTTAGCGAGGTACGAGCAGTACTTC
once	TRBD2	TRBV10-1	TRBJ2-7	CASSGSGGLGEQYF	TGCGCCAGCAGTGGGTCGGGAGGCCTCGGCGAGCAGTACTTC
NA	NA	TRBV19	TRBJ1-1	CASSAAKGVGRTEAFF	TGTGCCAGTAGTGCCGCGAAGGGTGTGGGTCGGACTGAAGCTTTCTTT
NA	NA	TRBV11-2	TRBJ2-7	CASSLVHEQYF	TGTGCCAGCAGCTTGGTGCACGAGCAGTACTTC
once	NA	TRBV5-4	TRBJ2-5	CASGGQGETQYF	TGTGCCAGCGGCGGGCAGGGGGAGACCCAGTACTTC
NA	NA	TRBV6-5	TRBJ1-1	CASRPTIGGVPEAFF	TGTGCCAGCCGTCCGACCATTGGGGGTGTGCCTGAAGCTTTCTTT
NA	NA	TRBV5-4	TRBJ2-7	CASRGGTGHLGEQYF	TGTGCCAGCAGGGGCGGCACAGGGCATTTGGGCGAGCAGTACTTC
NA	NA	TRBV5-1	TRBJ2-1	CASSPGASIYNEQFF	TGCGCCAGCAGCCCGGGGGCCAGCATATACAATGAGCAGTTCTTC
NA	TRBD1	TRBV5-6	TRBJ2-5	CASSLGPSGQGAKTQYF	TGTGCCAGCAGCTTGGGGCCGTCGGGGCAGGGGGCGAAGACCCAGTACTTC
NA	NA	TRBV29-1	TRBJ2-5	CSVERGGGVQETQYF	TGCAGCGTTGAACGTGGAGGGGGGGTCCAAGAGACCCAGTACTTC
NA	NA	TRBV27	TRBJ1-5	CASSFVGGDQPQHF	TGTGCCAGCAGTTTTGTCGGGGGGGATCAGCCCCAGCATTTT
few	NA	TRBV29-1	TRBJ2-7	CSVEGSYEQYF	TGCAGCGTTGAGGGCTCCTACGAGCAGTACTTC
NA	TRBD2	TRBV19	TRBJ2-6	CASSALAGAGANVLTF	TGTGCCAGTAGTGCCCTAGCGGGAGCTGGGGCCAACGTCCTGACTTTC
NA	NA	TRBV10-3	TRBJ1-1	CAISESMYRLNTEAFF	TGTGCCATCAGTGAGTCGATGTACAGACTGAACACTGAAGCTTTCTTT
NA	NA	TRBV28	TRBJ1-2	CAIPFGPTDGYTF	TGTGCCATCCCTTTCGGGCCGACGGACGGCTACACCTTC
NA	NA	TRBV10-3	TRBJ2-4	CAISDPATTGLNIQYF	TGTGCCATCAGTGACCCGGCCACAACGGGCCTAAACATTCAGTACTTC
NA	TRBD2	TRBV5-6	TRBJ2-6	CASSLALLAGLSGANVLTF	TGTGCCAGCAGCTTGGCGTTACTAGCGGGGCTCTCTGGGGCCAACGTCCTGACTTTC
NA	NA	TRBV5-6	TRBJ2-1	CASKSDFNSYNEQFF	TGTGCCAGCAAATCGGACTTCAACTCCTACAATGAGCAGTTCTTC
NA	NA	TRBV4-1	TRBJ1-4	CASSQVFEKLFF	TGCGCCAGCAGCCAAGTTTTTGAAAAACTGTTTTTT
NA	TRBD1	TRBV2	TRBJ2-1	CASSGQGAIDEQFF	TGTGCCAGCAGCGGACAGGGGGCGATAGATGAGCAGTTCTTC
NA	NA	TRBV5-5	TRBJ2-7	CASSSLYEQYF	TGTGCCAGCAGCTCCCTCTACGAGCAGTACTTC
NA	NA	TRBV15	TRBJ1-2	CATSRSDSYGYTF	TGTGCCACCAGCAGATCCGACAGCTATGGCTACACCTTC
NA	NA	TRBV28	TRBJ2-7	CASSPNYEQYF	TGTGCCAGCAGTCCTAACTACGAGCAGTACTTC
NA	NA	TRBV19	TRBJ2-2	CASRIQGTNTGELFF	TGTGCCAGTAGAATACAGGGAACGAACACCGGGGAGCTGTTTTTT
NA	TRBD1	TRBV25-1	TRBJ1-1	CASTQTGGGTEAFF	TGTGCCAGCACCCAGACAGGGGGCGGCACTGAAGCTTTCTTT
once	NA	TRBV7-2	TRBJ2-3	CASSLSPGDTQYF	TGTGCCAGCAGCTTATCCCCAGGAGATACGCAGTATTTT
NA	TRBD1	TRBV5-1	TRBJ1-2	CASNKKTGGSYGYTF	TGCGCCAGCAACAAAAAAACAGGGGGCAGCTATGGCTACACCTTC
NA	NA	TRBV16	TRBJ1-5	CASSPNTGRNQPQHF	TGTGCCAGCAGCCCAAACACGGGTCGAAATCAGCCCCAGCATTTT
few	NA	TRBV18	TRBJ2-1	CASSQDRLHEQFF	TGTGCCAGCTCACAGGACCGTTTGCATGAGCAGTTCTTC
NA	TRBD2	TRBV7-2	TRBJ2-2	CASSQDTLGGPGELFF	TGCGCCAGCAGCCAAGATACGCTGGGAGGGCCCGGGGAGCTGTTTTTT
NA	NA	TRBV9	TRBJ2-2	CASSPRADTGELFF	TGTGCCAGCAGCCCGCGAGCGGACACCGGGGAGCTGTTTTTT
NA	NA	TRBV29-1	TRBJ1-4	CSVSTGGLTNEKLFF	TGCAGCGTCTCCACGGGAGGGTTGACTAATGAAAAACTGTTTTTT
few	TRBD2	TRBV7-9	TRBJ2-5	CASSHSGNQETQYF	TGTGCCAGCAGCCATAGCGGGAACCAAGAGACCCAGTACTTC
NA	NA	TRBV7-9	TRBJ2-4	CASSYGTSQYF	TGTGCCAGCAGCTACGGGACATCACAGTACTTC
NA	TRBD1	TRBV7-9	TRBJ2-7	CASSASTGLQYF	TGTGCCAGCAGCGCGTCGACAGGGTTGCAGTACTTC
NA	NA	TRBV6-1	TRBJ2-3	CASSEAVGSTDTQYF	TGTGCCAGCAGTGAAGCGGTGGGAAGCACAGATACGCAGTATTTT
once	NA	TRBV12-5	TRBJ2-7	CASAPPRERWPDNTYEQYF	TGTGCTAGTGCCCCTCCGAGGGAACGGTGGCCGGATAACACCTACGAGCAGTACTTC